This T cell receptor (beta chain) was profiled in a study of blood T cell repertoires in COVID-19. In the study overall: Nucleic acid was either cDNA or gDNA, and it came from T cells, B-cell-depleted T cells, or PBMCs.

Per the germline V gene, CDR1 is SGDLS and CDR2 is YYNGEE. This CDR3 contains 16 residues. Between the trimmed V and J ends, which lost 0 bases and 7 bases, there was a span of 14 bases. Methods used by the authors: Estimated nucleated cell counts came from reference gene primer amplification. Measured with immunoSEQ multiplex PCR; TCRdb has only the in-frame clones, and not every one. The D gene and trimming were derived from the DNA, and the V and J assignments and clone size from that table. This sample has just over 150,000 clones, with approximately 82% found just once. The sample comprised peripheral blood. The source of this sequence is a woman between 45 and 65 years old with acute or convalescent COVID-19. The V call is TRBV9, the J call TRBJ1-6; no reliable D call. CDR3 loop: CASSVGPDLRNSPLHF. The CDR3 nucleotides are TGTGCCAGCAGCGTAGGCCCTGACTTGAGAAATTCACCCCTCCACTTT.